This is a list of T cell receptor beta chains from one sample in a study of cytomegalovirus exposure and HLA in healthy donors. Clones were read by immunoSEQ multiplex PCR, and TCRdb kept only the in-frame ones, dropping some. Of fewer than 200,000 clones listed, 65% to 85% were seen once; the top ten hold less than 2%. Sample: PBMCs. Source of these receptors: a man aged 35-49 years in good health and CMV-seropositive. The CDR3 runs from the conserved cysteine through the conserved F or W. The D gene is left open where the match is weak. Expanded clones get a size class; other rows say once, few or many, or leave the size out.

v_call	j_call	clone_size	d_call	cdr3_aa	cdr3_nt
TRBV28	TRBJ1-2	NA	NA	CASTPWGSYGYTF	TGTGCCAGCACCCCTTGGGGCTCATATGGCTACACCTTC
TRBV27	TRBJ2-1	NA	TRBD2	CASSLGSGRLNEQFF	TGTGCCAGCAGTTTAGGCAGCGGGAGACTAAATGAGCAGTTCTTC
TRBV9	TRBJ2-7	NA	NA	CASSVDLGSSYEQYF	TGTGCCAGCAGCGTAGATCTAGGGAGCTCCTACGAGCAGTACTTC
TRBV30	TRBJ2-1	NA	TRBD2	CAWSVPSGRANEQFF	TGTGCCTGGAGTGTTCCCAGCGGGAGGGCCAATGAGCAGTTCTTC
TRBV27	TRBJ1-3	NA	NA	CASSKNPPHGGVNRNTIYF	TGTGCCAGCAGTAAAAATCCTCCCCACGGAGGGGTAAATCGGAACACCATATATTTT
TRBV11-2	TRBJ2-3	NA	NA	CASSLGQQSGTDTQYF	TGTGCCAGCAGCTTAGGCCAGCAGAGCGGCACAGATACGCAGTATTTT
TRBV5-1	TRBJ2-5	few	TRBD1	CASSGTGGEETQYF	TGCGCCAGCAGCGGGACAGGGGGCGAAGAGACCCAGTACTTC
TRBV6-1	TRBJ2-2	NA	TRBD2	CASNGLGINTGELFF	TGTGCCAGCAACGGACTAGGGATAAACACCGGGGAGCTGTTTTTT
TRBV14	TRBJ1-1	NA	NA	CASSLLSQGTEAFF	TGTGCCAGCAGCTTACTCTCGCAGGGAACTGAAGCTTTCTTT
TRBV7-7	TRBJ2-1	NA	NA	CAAGNHNEQFF	TGTGCCGCGGGGAACCACAATGAGCAGTTCTTC
TRBV9	TRBJ2-1	NA	TRBD1	CASSVSGQTNNEQFF	TGTGCCAGCAGCGTCTCGGGACAGACAAACAATGAGCAGTTCTTC
TRBV4-2	TRBJ2-3	NA	NA	CASSQVPGTDTQYF	TGTGCCAGCAGCCAAGTGCCGGGCACAGATACGCAGTATTTT
TRBV9	TRBJ2-5	NA	NA	CASSAPGQHETQYF	TGTGCCAGCAGCGCTCCGGGACAACACGAGACCCAGTACTTC
TRBV7-9	TRBJ2-7	NA	TRBD2	CASSPRSGIPYEQYF	TGTGCCAGCAGCCCCAGGAGCGGGATTCCGTACGAGCAGTACTTC
TRBV27	TRBJ1-2	NA	NA	CASSLSVIDYGYTF	TGTGCCAGCAGTTTAAGCGTTATAGACTATGGCTACACCTTC
TRBV11-2	TRBJ1-1	NA	TRBD1	CASSLGQGTEAFF	TGTGCCAGCAGCTTGGGACAGGGCACTGAAGCTTTCTTT
TRBV6-5	TRBJ2-7	NA	TRBD1	CASSLGDRVRYEQYF	TGTGCCAGCTCTTTGGGGGACAGAGTAAGATACGAGCAGTACTTC
TRBV5-4	TRBJ2-1	NA	TRBD2	CATWGGNYNEQFF	TGTGCCACCTGGGGGGGGAACTACAATGAGCAGTTCTTC
TRBV11-2	TRBJ2-1	NA	NA	CASRAYNEQFF	TGTGCCAGCCGGGCCTACAATGAGCAGTTCTTC
TRBV2	TRBJ1-1	NA	NA	CASSATGGTEAFF	TGTGCCAGCAGCGCCACAGGCGGCACTGAAGCTTTCTTT
TRBV6-5	TRBJ1-1	NA	TRBD1	CASSYGTGDPEAFF	TGTGCCAGCAGTTATGGGACAGGGGACCCTGAAGCTTTCTTT
TRBV6-5	TRBJ1-1	NA	NA	CASSYNPSTEAFF	TGTGCCAGCAGTTACAACCCGAGCACTGAAGCTTTCTTT
TRBV5-1	TRBJ2-2	NA	NA	CASSSRGTGELFF	TGCGCCAGCAGCTCCCGGGGCACCGGGGAGCTGTTTTTT
TRBV6-6	TRBJ2-1	NA	NA	CASSYVGEQFF	TGTGCCAGCAGTTACGTAGGGGAACAGTTCTTC
TRBV5-4	TRBJ2-7	NA	TRBD1	CASSQTGVDEQYF	TGTGCCAGCAGCCAGACAGGGGTCGACGAGCAGTACTTC
TRBV6-4	TRBJ1-3	NA	TRBD1	CASSVEQGLGNTIYF	TGTGCCAGCAGCGTCGAACAGGGGCTTGGAAACACCATATATTTT
TRBV6-1	TRBJ1-1	NA	NA	CASNPGRATEAFF	TGTGCCAGCAACCCGGGGAGGGCCACTGAAGCTTTCTTT
TRBV7-9	TRBJ2-7	NA	TRBD2	CASSPTLAASYEQYF	TGTGCCAGCAGCCCGACCCTAGCGGCCTCCTACGAGCAGTACTTC
TRBV5-1	TRBJ2-2	NA	TRBD2	CASSQGLAGGLNTGELFF	TGCGCCAGCAGCCAGGGACTAGCGGGAGGGTTGAACACCGGGGAGCTGTTTTTT
TRBV9	TRBJ2-7	NA	TRBD2	CASSPRAHPSGSHFSREQYF	TGTGCCAGCAGCCCTCGAGCCCACCCCAGCGGGAGCCACTTCTCGAGAGAGCAGTACTTC
TRBV9	TRBJ1-4	NA	NA	CASSPTGSATNEKLFF	TGTGCCAGCAGCCCGACAGGTAGTGCAACTAATGAAAAACTGTTTTTT
TRBV7-2	TRBJ1-3	NA	NA	CASSLAVTPIYF	TGTGCCAGCAGCTTAGCGGTGACACCCATATATTTT
TRBV10-3	TRBJ1-1	NA	NA	CAISEKGGRVNTEAFF	TGTGCCATCAGTGAGAAGGGCGGCAGGGTGAACACTGAAGCTTTCTTT
TRBV25-1	TRBJ1-2	NA	TRBD1	CASSRQGMGGYTF	TGTGCCAGCAGCCGACAGGGTATGGGCGGCTACACCTTC
TRBV28	TRBJ2-7	NA	TRBD2	CASSSSLAGHYEQYF	TGTGCCAGCAGTTCTTCTCTAGCGGGCCACTACGAGCAGTACTTC
TRBV7-2	TRBJ1-2	NA	TRBD1	CASSTGTGYYGYTF	TGTGCCAGCAGCACAGGGACAGGGTACTATGGCTACACCTTC
TRBV5-1	TRBJ1-2	NA	NA	CASSLARGAAVNYGYTF	TGCGCCAGCAGCTTGGCGCGGGGGGCCGCGGTTAACTATGGCTACACCTTC
TRBV5-1	TRBJ2-1	NA	TRBD2	CASSLGGLAGGNEQFF	TGCGCCAGCAGCTTGGGGGGACTAGCGGGAGGTAATGAGCAGTTCTTC
TRBV6-5	TRBJ2-3	NA	TRBD2	CASRAGVTTDTQYF	TGTGCCAGCAGGGCGGGAGTTACCACAGATACGCAGTATTTT
TRBV5-1	TRBJ2-7	NA	NA	CASSQGTLSSYEQYF	TGCGCCAGCAGCCAGGGGACACTTTCCTCCTACGAGCAGTACTTC
TRBV5-1	TRBJ1-2	NA	TRBD1	CASTGQGWYGYTF	TGCGCCAGCACAGGACAGGGTTGGTATGGCTACACCTTC
TRBV4-3	TRBJ2-4	NA	NA	CASSHTGLAKNSQYF	TGCGCCAGCAGCCATACAGGATTAGCCAAAAACAGTCAGTACTTC
TRBV9	TRBJ1-1	NA	TRBD1	CASSPGTGRGSEAFF	TGTGCCAGCAGCCCAGGGACAGGAAGGGGTTCTGAAGCTTTCTTT
TRBV5-1	TRBJ1-1	once	NA	CASSLGSDTEAFF	TGCGCCAGCAGCTTGGGTAGTGACACTGAAGCTTTCTTT
TRBV5-1	TRBJ1-4	NA	TRBD1	CASGVKGQDNEKLFF	TGCGCCAGCGGGGTTAAGGGACAGGATAATGAAAAACTGTTTTTT
TRBV7-9	TRBJ2-3	NA	TRBD2	CASSSLGGGSSDTQYF	TGTGCCAGCAGCTCCCTAGGAGGCGGGAGCTCAGATACGCAGTATTTT
TRBV2	TRBJ1-1	NA	TRBD1	CASREYGTGLAFF	TGTGCCAGCAGAGAGTACGGGACAGGGTTGGCTTTCTTT
TRBV2	TRBJ2-3	few	TRBD2	CASSGQVAGGGDTQYF	TGTGCCAGCAGTGGGCAGGTAGCGGGAGGGGGAGATACGCAGTATTTT
TRBV25-1	TRBJ1-1	NA	TRBD1	CASRGQGVTEAFF	TGTGCCAGCCGGGGACAGGGGGTCACTGAAGCTTTCTTT
TRBV7-9	TRBJ1-2	NA	NA	CASSFTGSRGYTF	TGTGCCAGCAGCTTCACAGGATCGCGTGGCTACACCTTC